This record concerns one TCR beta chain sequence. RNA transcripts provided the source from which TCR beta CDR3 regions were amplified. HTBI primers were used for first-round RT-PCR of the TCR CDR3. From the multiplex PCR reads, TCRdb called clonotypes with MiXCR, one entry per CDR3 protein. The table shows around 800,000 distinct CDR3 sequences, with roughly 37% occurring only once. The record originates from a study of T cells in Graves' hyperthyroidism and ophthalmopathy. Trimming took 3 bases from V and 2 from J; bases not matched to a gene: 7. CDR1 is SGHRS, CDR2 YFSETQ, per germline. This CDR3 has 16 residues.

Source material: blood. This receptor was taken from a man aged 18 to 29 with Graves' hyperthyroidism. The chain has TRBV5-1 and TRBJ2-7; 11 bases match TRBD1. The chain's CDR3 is CASSSGTGGPAYEQYF. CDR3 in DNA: TGCGCCAGCAGCTCCGGGACAGGGGGACCGGCCTACGAGCAGTACTTC.